These 22 T cell receptor beta chains were all obtained from the same sample, sequenced in a study of blood T cell repertoires in COVID-19. Some clones are missing from TCRdb's copy, which holds only in-frame ones; the method was immunoSEQ multiplex PCR. The sample lists fewer than 150,000 clones, 80% to 90% seen once, with 25% to 30% in the top ten. Specimen: peripheral blood. The receptors were sampled from a woman aged 70 to 79 with acute or convalescent COVID-19.

The rearrangement links TRBV6-2 or TRBV6-3 to TRBJ2-3, with TRBD2 matching over 15 bases. The CDR3 spans 17 residues. CDR1 MNHEY and CDR2 SVGEGT come from the germline V gene. Trimming removed 2 bases from V and 3 bases from J; junction bases left unmatched: 3. DNA for the CDR3: TGTGCCAGCAGTTACAGGACTAGCGGGGGGGGGACAGATACGCAGTATTTT. It is translated as CASSYRTSGGGTDTQYF.

V usage is TRBV18 and J usage is TRBJ1-1; 7 nucleotides align to TRBD1. Germline trimming cut 1 base from V and 4 bases from J; bases unmatched to any gene: 9. The CDR3 covers 16 residues. From germline, CDR1 is KGHSH and CDR2 LQKENI. The CDR3: CASSPLPPQGSTEAFF. The CDR3 bases are TGTGCCAGCTCACCACTCCCCCCACAGGGGAGCACTGAAGCTTTCTTT.

This clone was seen once. The chain combines TRBV11-3 with TRBJ2-3; tentatively, D is TRBD2 (6 bases). The germline V and J ends were trimmed by 6 bases and 6 bases, with 19 bases remaining between them. Germline assignment: CDR1 SGHNT and CDR2 YENEEA. The CDR3 sequence is 15 residues long. CDR3 in amino acids: CASSSEGRPSDTQYF. DNA for the CDR3: TGTGCCAGCAGTTCGGAGGGAAGGCCATCGGATACGCAGTATTTT.

The gene calls are TRBV12-3 or TRBV12-4 and TRBJ2-3; D is undetermined. With 5 bases removed from V and 2 bases from J, the gap between germline ends came to 5 bases. This CDR3 has 12 residues. CDR3 protein: CASSLFTDTQYF. CDR3 nucleotide sequence: TGTGCCAGCAGTCTTTTCACAGATACGCAGTATTTT.

This clone was counted only a few times. This chain joins TRBV5-1 and TRBJ1-1; 9 bases line up with TRBD1. This CDR3 has 15 residues. J gave up 6 bases and V 0 bases, and 6 bases lay outside the gene matches. CDR1 SGHRS and CDR2 YFSETQ come from the germline V gene. In DNA, the CDR3 is TGCGCCAGCAGCTTGGGACAGGGGGTTTGGTCTGAAGCTTTCTTT. This encodes CASSLGQGVWSEAFF. The entire variable domain, with the rest obtained from reference TRBV5-1 and TRBJ1-1, is as follows: KAGVTQTPRYLIKTRGQQVTLSCSPISGHRSVSWYQQTPGQGLQFLFEYFSETQRNKGNFPGRFSGRQFSNSRSEMNVSTLELGDSALYLCASSLGQGVWSEAFFGQGTRLTVV.

This clone was seen a handful of times. Distinct nucleotide sequences in the sample also encode this CDR3. This rearrangement joins TRBV2 to TRBJ1-5; no reliable D call. Trimming shortened V by 6 bases and J by 5 bases, and 11 bases separated the two germline ends. This CDR3 has 13 amino acids. The germline gives CDR1 SNHLY, CDR2 FYNNEI. CDR3 in amino acids: CASSPGRDQPQHF. DNA for the CDR3: TGTGCCAGCAGCCCCGGGAGGGATCAGCCCCAGCATTTT.

This clone is a singleton in its sample. The chain links TRBV3-1 (or the pseudogene TRBV3-2) to TRBJ2-5; a possible D gene is TRBD1 (6 bases). The CDR3 is made up of 14 amino acids. Germline values: CDR1 LGHDT, CDR2 YNNKEL (reference sequence). Trimming took 1 base from V and 4 from J, leaving 10 bases between them. The CDR3 DNA reads TGTGCCAGCAGCCAAGGCAGGGGAAGAGAGACCCAGTACTTC. It yields the protein CASSQGRGRETQYF.

This chain uses TRBV6-2 or TRBV6-3 with TRBJ1-1, with D possibly being TRBD1 (5 bases). V shed 4 bases and J shed 3 bases, with 15 bases lying between them. The germline V gene has CDR1 MNHEY and CDR2 SVGEGT. This CDR3 has 15 residues. Written as DNA, the CDR3 is TGTGCCAGCAGTTCCGACAGCAGTCTTCACACTGAAGCTTTCTTT. Encoded protein: CASSSDSSLHTEAFF.

There are a few counts of this clone. The rearrangement links TRBV28 to TRBJ2-7, with TRBD2 matching 12 bases. Trimming at V came to 5 bases and at J to 2 bases, leaving 1 base not matched to a gene. This CDR3 is 14 amino acids long. In germline, CDR1 is MDHEN, CDR2 SYDVKM. The CDR3 protein is CASSRTSGAYEQYF. CDR3 coding DNA: TGTGCCAGCAGTCGGACTAGCGGGGCCTACGAGCAGTACTTC.

The CDR3 DNA is TGTGCCAGCAGTTTAATAGGGGCTAACTATGGCTACACCTTC. Its protein product is CASSLIGANYGYTF. The chain combines TRBV28 with TRBJ1-2; D might be TRBD1 (5 bases). The germline V gene has CDR1 MDHEN and CDR2 SYDVKM. CDR3 length equals 14 residues. The V end lost 2 bases, the J end lost 0 bases, and 7 bases lay between the germline ends.

The rearrangement uses TRBV5-6 and TRBJ1-2; TRBD1 agrees at 7 bases. Germline V gives CDR1 SGHDT, CDR2 YYEEEE. This CDR3 comprises 14 residues. V lost 5 bases, J lost 0 bases, and 4 bases stayed unmatched. This CDR3 is CASRPTGPNYGYTF. Here the CDR3 DNA reads TGTGCCAGCAGACCGACAGGGCCTAACTATGGCTACACCTTC. Full variable domain (rest looked up from reference TRBV5-6 and TRBJ1-2): DAGVTQSPTHLIKTRGQQVTLRCSPKSGHDTVSWYQQALGQGPQFIFQYYEEEERQRGNFPDRFSGHQFPNYSSELNVNALLLGDSALYLCASRPTGPNYGYTFGSGTRLTVV.

This clone is a singleton in its sample. J is TRBJ1-2 and V is TRBV6-6, with TRBD1 as a possible D gene (6 bases). Looked up from germline, CDR1 is MNHNY and CDR2 is SVGAGI (reference sequence). The CDR3 sequence is 13 residues long. Trimming took off 10 bases at V and 5 bases at J, with 17 bases between the two ends. The CDR3 region is CAIAPGANYGYTF. The CDR3 DNA follows: TGTGCCATCGCTCCAGGGGCGAATTATGGCTACACCTTC.

The chain has TRBV2 and TRBJ1-3; possible D gene TRBD1, 5 bases. The V end lost 6 bases, the J end lost 2 bases, and 11 bases lay between the germline ends. The CDR3 contains 14 residues. Germline CDR1 is SNHLY and CDR2 is FYNNEI. The CDR3 nucleotides are TGTGCCAGCAGAGTATCAGGGCCTGGAAACACCATATATTTT. Translated, it gives CASRVSGPGNTIYF.

V usage is TRBV12-5 and J usage is TRBJ2-1; TRBD1 might be the D (5 bases). Germline V lookup: CDR1 LGHNT, CDR2 FRNRAP. The V end lost 3 bases, the J end lost 10 bases, and 19 bases lay between the germline ends. The CDR3 totals 15 residues. CDR3: CASGLGVRSVEEQFF. Written as DNA, the CDR3 is TGTGCTAGTGGTTTAGGGGTCAGAAGCGTGGAAGAGCAGTTCTTC.

The chain links TRBV2 to TRBJ1-2; TRBD1 matches 7 bases. The V gene's germline CDR1 is SNHLY and CDR2 FYNNEI. This CDR3 contains 14 residues. The V gene end was trimmed by 5 bases and the J gene end by 8 bases; junction bases not matched to a gene: 11. This chain's CDR3 is CASSQGVARGGYTF. The CDR3 nucleotides are TGTGCCAGCAGTCAGGGGGTGGCCCGTGGGGGCTACACCTTC.

The V call is TRBV19, the J call TRBJ2-5; D possibly corresponds to TRBD2 (5 bases). The V end was cut by 3 bases, the J end by 5 bases, with 16 bases between. Germline CDR1 is LNHDA and CDR2 is SQIVND (reference sequence). CDR3 size: 15 residues. In DNA, the CDR3 is TGTGCCAGTAGTATCTCCTCGGGGTGGGAGGAGACCCAGTACTTC. Its translation: CASSISSGWEETQYF.

The rearrangement links TRBV9 to TRBJ2-7, with 13 bases aligning to TRBD2. This CDR3 is 16 amino acids long. Germline lookup yields CDR1 SGDLS and CDR2 YYNGEE. V was clipped by 3 bases and J by 2 bases; unmatched bases: 5. The CDR3 DNA reads as TGTGCCAGCAGCGCGGGACTAGCGGGGAAGACCTACGAGCAGTACTTC. It specifies CASSAGLAGKTYEQYF. The full variable domain, completed using reference TRBV9 and TRBJ2-7, is DSGVTQTPKHLITATGQRVTLRCSPRSGDLSVYWYQQSLDQGLQFLIQYYNGEERAKGNILERFSAQQFPDLHSELNLSSLELGDSALYFCASSAGLAGKTYEQYFGPGTRLTVT.

The rearrangement links TRBV6-5 to TRBJ1-5, with D uncertain. Germline V gene data show CDR1 as MNHEY and CDR2 as SVGAGI. Trimming cost V 6 bases and J 0 bases, with 6 bases left between them. The CDR3 covers 13 residues. The CDR3 is CASRANSNQPQHF. The CDR3 DNA is TGTGCCAGCAGAGCAAATAGCAATCAGCCCCAGCATTTT.

The chain links TRBV7-9 to TRBJ2-1; TRBD1 aligns across 10 bases. V shed 5 bases and J 4 bases; nucleotides not matched to a gene: 5. Germline loops: CDR1 SEHNR, CDR2 FQNEAQ (reference sequence). The CDR3 sequence is 15 residues long. This chain's CDR3 is CASSQTGGFYNEQFF. In DNA, the CDR3 is TGTGCCAGCAGCCAGACAGGGGGCTTTTACAATGAGCAGTTCTTC.

This sequence joins TRBV5-1 and TRBJ2-5; possible D gene TRBD2, 5 bases. The V end lost 0 bases, the J end lost 4 bases, and 10 bases lay between the germline ends. CDR1 is SGHRS and CDR2 is YFSETQ in the germline V gene. The CDR3 sequence is 14 residues long. The CDR3 region is CASSLGTPPETQYF. The CDR3 DNA reads as TGCGCCAGCAGCTTGGGGACTCCCCCAGAGACCCAGTACTTC. Full variable domain (missing parts from reference TRBV5-1 and TRBJ2-5): KAGVTQTPRYLIKTRGQQVTLSCSPISGHRSVSWYQQTPGQGLQFLFEYFSETQRNKGNFPGRFSGRQFSNSRSEMNVSTLELGDSALYLCASSLGTPPETQYFGPGTRLLVL.

The chain combines TRBV3-1 (or the pseudogene TRBV3-2) with TRBJ1-2; TRBD1 matches 8 bases. Trimming took 3 bases from V and 6 from J; bases not matched to a gene: 3. Germline lookup yields CDR1 LGHDT and CDR2 YNNKEL (reference sequence). The CDR3 has 13 residues. The CDR3 here is CASSHRDRNGYTF. In DNA, the CDR3 is TGTGCCAGCAGCCACCGGGACAGGAATGGCTACACCTTC.

This clone was seen once. The chain joins TRBV10-1 to TRBJ2-6; 7 positions agree with TRBD1. Trimming at V came to 6 bases and at J to 0 bases, leaving 11 bases not matched to a gene. Germline V CDR1 and CDR2: WNHNN, SYGVQD (reference sequence). The CDR3 is made up of 18 amino acids. The CDR3 region has the DNA TGCGCCAGCAGCGAGAACAGGGGCCTCCTCTCTGGGGCCAACGTCCTGACTTTC. This gives the protein CASSENRGLLSGANVLTF.